The following is a T cell receptor beta chain sequence with its context. This sample is part of a study of T-cell reconstitution after alpha-beta-depleted transplantation in children. Germline-derived CDR1 and CDR2 are SGHRS and YFSETQ. This CDR3 has 15 amino acids. Trimming pared 4 bases from V and 10 bases from J, leaving 20 bases between. It was with unique molecular identifiers that the TCRbeta library was prepared. TCRdb re-called the PCR reads through MiXCR, storing one row per CDR3 protein. The sample lists around 480,000 distinct CDR3 sequences, roughly 33% seen once, with around 2.5% in the top ten.

Sequences were derived from PBMCs from the stem cell graft donor, sampled from the stem cell graft. The chain carries TRBV5-1 and TRBJ1-4; the D is unclear. The sequence derives from a human donor who donated a stem cell graft to a child with aplastic anemia. The CDR3 nucleotides read TGCGCCAGCAGCCTCAGTTCAGATCCGCGGGGAAAACTGTTTTTT. Encoded protein: CASSLSSDPRGKLFF.